This TCR beta chain was identified during a study of T cell responses to AZD1222 COVID-19 vaccine. Profiling relied on immunoSEQ multiplex PCR, and the TCRdb table lists in-frame clones only, not all of them. The sample shows about 130,000 clones, about 94% of them seen only once. With 3 bases removed from V and 6 bases from J, the gap between germline ends came to 13 bases. This CDR3 is built from 14 residues. Germline CDR1 MGHDK, CDR2 SYGVNS. The sequence was obtained from an adult in good health. The rearrangement joins TRBV25-1 to TRBJ2-3, with D uncertain. Specimen: peripheral blood, collected on day 0 of AZD1222 vaccination. CDR3 in amino acids: CASSESPPRDTQYF. CDR3 sequence (DNA): TGTGCCAGCAGTGAGAGCCCGCCGAGGGATACGCAGTATTTT.